One T cell receptor beta chain is described in this entry. This entry belongs to a study of human T cells and chemical hapten exposure. Across the study: Donors were sensitized with 2% DPC on the upper inner arm.

The time point: pre-sensitization, week 0. Documented treatment: therapeutic diphenylcyclopropenone sensitization with weekly scalp DPC. The CDR3 runs to 15 residues. V lost 4 bases to trimming and J lost 7 bases; unmatched junction nucleotides: 12. Germline values: CDR1 SGHRS, CDR2 YFSETQ. TCRdb ran MiXCR on the RACE reads and lists one entry per CDR3 protein. Of more than 250,000 distinct CDR3 sequences in the sample, about 8.6% are singletons; the top ten hold less than 3%. The receptor was derived from a woman aged 40 to 50 with alopecia areata. Some clones in this sample may be carry-over from other donors' samples. The sample here was whole blood, taken in connection with sensitization to the hapten diphenylcyclopropenone (DPC). The chain recombines TRBV5-1 with TRBJ2-7, with 9 bases that match TRBD1. The CDR3 loop reads CASSAMGGQGLEQYF. In DNA form, the CDR3 reads TGCGCCAGCAGCGCCATGGGGGGACAGGGATTGGAGCAGTACTTC.